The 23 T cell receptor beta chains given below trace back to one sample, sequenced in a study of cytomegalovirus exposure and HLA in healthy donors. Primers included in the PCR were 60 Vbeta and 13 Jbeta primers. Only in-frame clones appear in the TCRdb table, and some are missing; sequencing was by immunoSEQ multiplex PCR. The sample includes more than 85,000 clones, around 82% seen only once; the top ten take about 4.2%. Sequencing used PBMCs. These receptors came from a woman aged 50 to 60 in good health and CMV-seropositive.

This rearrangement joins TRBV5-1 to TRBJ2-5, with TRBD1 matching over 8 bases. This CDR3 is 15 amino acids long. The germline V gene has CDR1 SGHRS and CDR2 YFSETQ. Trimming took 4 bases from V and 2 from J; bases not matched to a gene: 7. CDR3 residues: CASSIGTGVQETQYF. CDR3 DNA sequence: TGCGCCAGCAGCATCGGGACAGGTGTGCAAGAGACCCAGTACTTC.

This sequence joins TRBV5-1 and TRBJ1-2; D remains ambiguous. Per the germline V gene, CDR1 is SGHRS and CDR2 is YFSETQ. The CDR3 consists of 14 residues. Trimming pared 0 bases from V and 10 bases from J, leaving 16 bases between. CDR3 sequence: CASSLAYPADVYTF. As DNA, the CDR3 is TGCGCCAGCAGCTTGGCATATCCTGCGGATGTCTACACCTTC.

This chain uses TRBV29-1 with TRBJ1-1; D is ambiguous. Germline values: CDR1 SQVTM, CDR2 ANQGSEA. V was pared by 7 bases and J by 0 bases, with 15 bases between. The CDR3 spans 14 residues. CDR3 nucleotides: TGCAGCGCTACCGTAGTCCTCATGAACACTGAAGCTTTCTTT. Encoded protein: CSATVVLMNTEAFF.

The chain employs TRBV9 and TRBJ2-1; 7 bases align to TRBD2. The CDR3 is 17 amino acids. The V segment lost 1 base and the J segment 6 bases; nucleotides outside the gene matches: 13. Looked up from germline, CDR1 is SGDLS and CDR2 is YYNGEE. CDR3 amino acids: CASSVSVSGGSGNEQFF. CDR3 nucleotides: TGTGCCAGCAGCGTATCAGTGAGTGGCGGGAGCGGCAATGAGCAGTTCTTC.

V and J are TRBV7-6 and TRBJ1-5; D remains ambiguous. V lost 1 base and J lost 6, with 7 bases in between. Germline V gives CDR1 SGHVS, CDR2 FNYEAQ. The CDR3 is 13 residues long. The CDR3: CASSLDTGQPQHF. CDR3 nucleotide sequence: TGTGCCAGCAGCTTAGATACTGGTCAGCCCCAGCATTTT.

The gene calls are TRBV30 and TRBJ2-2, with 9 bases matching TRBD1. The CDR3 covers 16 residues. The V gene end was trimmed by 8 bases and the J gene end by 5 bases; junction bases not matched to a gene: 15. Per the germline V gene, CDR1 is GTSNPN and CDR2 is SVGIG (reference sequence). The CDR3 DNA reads TGTGCCCGAATGGACAGGGGCCGGGGCGGAACCGGGGAGCTGTTTTTT. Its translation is CARMDRGRGGTGELFF. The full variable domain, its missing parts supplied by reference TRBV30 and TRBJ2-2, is SQTIHQWPATLVQPVGSPLSLECTVEGTSNPNLYWYRQAAGRGLQLLFYSVGIGQISSEVPQNLSASRPQDRQFILSSKKLLLSDSGFYLCARMDRGRGGTGELFFGEGSRLTVL.

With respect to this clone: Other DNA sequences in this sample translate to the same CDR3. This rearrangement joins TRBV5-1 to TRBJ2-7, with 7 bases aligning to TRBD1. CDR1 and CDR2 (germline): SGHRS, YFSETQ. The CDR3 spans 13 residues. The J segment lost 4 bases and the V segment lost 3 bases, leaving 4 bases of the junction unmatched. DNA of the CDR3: TGCGCCAGCAGCTGGGACAGCTCTTACGAGCAGTACTTC. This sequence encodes CASSWDSSYEQYF.

CDR3 in amino acids: CASSETGDRGKLFF. In nucleotides, the CDR3 is TGTGCCAGCAGTGAAACCGGGGACAGGGGAAAACTGTTTTTT. The V call is TRBV6-1, the J call TRBJ1-4, with 10 positions matching TRBD1. Germline V CDR1 and CDR2: MNHNS, SASEGT. The CDR3 covers 14 residues. J was trimmed by 10 bases and V by 2 bases; bases with no gene match: 4.

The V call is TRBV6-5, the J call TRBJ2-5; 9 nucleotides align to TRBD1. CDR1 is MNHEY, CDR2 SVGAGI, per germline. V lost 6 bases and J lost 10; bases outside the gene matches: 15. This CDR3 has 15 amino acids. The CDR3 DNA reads TGTGCCAGCAGCAATGGAGGACAGGGGTCCAAGATCCAGTACTTC. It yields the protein CASSNGGQGSKIQYF.

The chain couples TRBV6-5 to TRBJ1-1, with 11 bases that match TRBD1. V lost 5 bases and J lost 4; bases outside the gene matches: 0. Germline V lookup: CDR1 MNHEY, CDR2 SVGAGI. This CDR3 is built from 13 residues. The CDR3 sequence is CASSGTGGTEAFF. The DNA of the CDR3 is TGTGCCAGCAGTGGGACAGGGGGCACTGAAGCTTTCTTT.

CDR3 amino acids: CASSTRTHEGGEQYF. CDR3 bases: TGCGCCAGCAGCACCCGGACTCACGAAGGGGGCGAGCAGTACTTC. The chain links TRBV5-1 to TRBJ2-5, with D tentatively TRBD1 (6 bases). The J call may be in error: the DNA end matches TRBJ2-7 better. Looked up from germline, CDR1 is SGHRS and CDR2 is YFSETQ. CDR3 length: 15 amino acids.

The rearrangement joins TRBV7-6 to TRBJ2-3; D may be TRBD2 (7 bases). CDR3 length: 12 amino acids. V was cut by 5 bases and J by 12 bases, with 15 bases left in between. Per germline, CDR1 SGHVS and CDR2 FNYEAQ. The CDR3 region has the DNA TGTGCCAGCAGCCCCGAAGGGGGGGGCCAGTATTTT. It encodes CASSPEGGGQYF.

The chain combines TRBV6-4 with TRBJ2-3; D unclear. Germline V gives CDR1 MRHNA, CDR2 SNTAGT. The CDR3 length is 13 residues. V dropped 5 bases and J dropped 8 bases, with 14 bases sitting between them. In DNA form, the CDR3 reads TGTGCCAGCAGTCCCGACTCCGTGGCTACGCAGTATTTT. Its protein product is CASSPDSVATQYF.

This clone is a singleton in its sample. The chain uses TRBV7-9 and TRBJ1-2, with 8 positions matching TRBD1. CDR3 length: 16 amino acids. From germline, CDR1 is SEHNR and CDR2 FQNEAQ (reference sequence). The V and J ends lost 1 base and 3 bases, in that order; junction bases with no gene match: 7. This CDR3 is CASSLGMTGEDYGYTF. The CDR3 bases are TGTGCCAGCAGCTTAGGAATGACAGGGGAAGACTATGGCTACACCTTC. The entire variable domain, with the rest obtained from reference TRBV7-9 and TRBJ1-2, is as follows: DTGVSQNPRHKITKRGQNVTFRCDPISEHNRLYWYRQTLGQGPEFLTYFQNEAQLEKSRLLSDRFSAERPKGSFSTLEIQRTEQGDSAMYLCASSLGMTGEDYGYTFGSGTRLTVV.

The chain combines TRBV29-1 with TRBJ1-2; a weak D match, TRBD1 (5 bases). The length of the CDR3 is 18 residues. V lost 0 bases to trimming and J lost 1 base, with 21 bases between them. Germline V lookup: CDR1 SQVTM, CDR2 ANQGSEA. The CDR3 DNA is TGCAGCGTTGAAGAATTACAGGAGAAACCTACCTTTAACTATGGCTACACCTTC. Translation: CSVEELQEKPTFNYGYTF.

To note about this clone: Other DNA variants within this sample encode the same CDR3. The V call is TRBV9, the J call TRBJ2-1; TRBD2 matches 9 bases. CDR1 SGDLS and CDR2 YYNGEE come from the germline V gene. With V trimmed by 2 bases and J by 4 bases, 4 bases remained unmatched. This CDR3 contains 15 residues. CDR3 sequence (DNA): TGTGCCAGCAGCGTGGGGCTAGCGGGATACAATGAGCAGTTCTTC. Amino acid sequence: CASSVGLAGYNEQFF.

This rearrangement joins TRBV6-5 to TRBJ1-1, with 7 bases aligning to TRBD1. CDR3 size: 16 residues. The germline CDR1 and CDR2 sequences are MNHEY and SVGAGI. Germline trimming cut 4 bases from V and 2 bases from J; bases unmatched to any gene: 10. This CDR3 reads CASSLSRDRANTEAFF. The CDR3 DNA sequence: TGTGCCAGCAGTTTGTCCCGTGACAGGGCCAACACTGAAGCTTTCTTT.

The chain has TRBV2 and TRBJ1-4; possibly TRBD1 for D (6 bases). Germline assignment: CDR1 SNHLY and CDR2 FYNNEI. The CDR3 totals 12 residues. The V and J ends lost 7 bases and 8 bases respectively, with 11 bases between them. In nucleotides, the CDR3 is TGTGCCAGCAAGGGGGTTGGGGAAAAACTGTTTTTT. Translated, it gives CASKGVGEKLFF.

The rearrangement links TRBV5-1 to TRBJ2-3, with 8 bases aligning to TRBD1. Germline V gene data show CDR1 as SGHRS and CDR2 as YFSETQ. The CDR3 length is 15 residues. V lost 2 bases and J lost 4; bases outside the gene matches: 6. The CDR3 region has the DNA TGCGCCAGCAGCTTAGGACAGGGAGGCGCAGATACGCAGTATTTT. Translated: CASSLGQGGADTQYF.

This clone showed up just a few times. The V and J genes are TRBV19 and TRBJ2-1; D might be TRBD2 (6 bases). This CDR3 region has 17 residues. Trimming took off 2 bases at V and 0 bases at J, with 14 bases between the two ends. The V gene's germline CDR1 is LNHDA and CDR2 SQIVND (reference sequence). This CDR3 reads CASSITEGLISYNEQFF. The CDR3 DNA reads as TGTGCCAGTAGTATAACGGAGGGCCTCATCTCCTACAATGAGCAGTTCTTC.

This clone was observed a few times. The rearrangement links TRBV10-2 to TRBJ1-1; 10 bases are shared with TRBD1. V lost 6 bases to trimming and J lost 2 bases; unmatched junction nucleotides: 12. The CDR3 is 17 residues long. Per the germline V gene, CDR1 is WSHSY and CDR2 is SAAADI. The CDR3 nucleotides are TGCGCCAGCAGATCCCGGGACAGGGGATCCACCAACACTGAAGCTTTCTTT. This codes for CASRSRDRGSTNTEAFF.

The CDR3 sequence is CASIRGTDTQYF. CDR3 sequence (DNA): TGTGCCAGCATCCGGGGGACAGATACGCAGTATTTT. This sequence joins TRBV2 and TRBJ2-3, with D perhaps matching TRBD2 (6 bases). The length of the CDR3 is 12 residues. The germline gives CDR1 SNHLY, CDR2 FYNNEI. Trimming took off 7 bases at V and 3 bases at J, with 8 bases between the two ends.

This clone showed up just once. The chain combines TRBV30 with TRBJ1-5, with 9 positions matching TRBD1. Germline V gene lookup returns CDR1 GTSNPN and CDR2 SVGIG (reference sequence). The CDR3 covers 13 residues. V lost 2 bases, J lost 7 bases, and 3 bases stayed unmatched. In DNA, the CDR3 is TGTGCCTGGAGTTTGGACAGGGGCCAGCCCCAGCATTTT. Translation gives CAWSLDRGQPQHF.